This TCR beta chain derives from a study of low-dose radiotherapy and immunotherapy resistance in tumors. As for the study in general: Every day for four cycles from cycle 1 day 1, patients took 300 mg of oral aspirin.

Time point given: after trial treatment. Treatment: LDRT plus nivolumab, ipilimumab, low-dose cyclophosphamide and aspirin (RACIN trial). Gene-specific TRAV and TRBV primers were used for first-strand cDNA, covering alpha and beta chains. Over roughly 20 PCR cycles, TCRs were amplified from a constant-region primer and V-primer adapter. The isolated mRNA underwent amplification through in vitro transcription. TCRdb independently ran MiXCR on the reads; one entry per CDR3 protein. This sample has around 100,000 distinct CDR3 sequences, with approximately 22% found just once. V dropped 6 bases and J dropped 2 bases, with 10 bases sitting between them. CDR1 is LNHDA, CDR2 SQIVND, per germline (reference sequence). This CDR3 has 14 residues. This clonotype appeared many times.

This TCR was recovered from a female donor with ovarian cancer. Specimen: PBMCs, collected after low-dose radiotherapy plus immunotherapy. The V and J genes are TRBV19 and TRBJ2-2, with D possibly matching TRBD2 (5 bases). The CDR3 DNA reads TGTGCCAGTAGCGCGGGCCGAAACACCGGGGAGCTGTTTTTT. Its translation is CASSAGRNTGELFF.